The rows below give T cell receptor beta chains drawn from one sample of a study of control samples from healthy donors and cancer patients. Measured with immunoSEQ multiplex PCR; TCRdb has only the in-frame clones, and not every one. Its table lists roughly 190,000 clones. The specimen sequenced was blood. These receptors originate from a woman in her 30s in good health. CDR3s include the opening cysteine and the closing phenylalanine or tryptophan. Each record gives: J gene, V gene, CDR3 protein.

J gene: TRBJ1-2
V gene: TRBV9
CDR3 protein: CASSGPTGYGYTF

J gene: TRBJ2-3
V gene: TRBV18
CDR3 protein: CASSLTGSEASTDTQYF

J gene: TRBJ1-4
V gene: TRBV27
CDR3 protein: CASSFSHDRVEKLFF

J gene: TRBJ2-1
V gene: TRBV28
CDR3 protein: CASSLPLSGVQLVF

J gene: TRBJ1-5
V gene: TRBV6-2/TRBV6-3
CDR3 protein: CASSYSLQGKLVQPQHF

J gene: TRBJ1-3
V gene: TRBV18
CDR3 protein: CASSPMGQGAGNTIYF

J gene: TRBJ2-2
V gene: TRBV18
CDR3 protein: CASSPFLSGTGELFF

J gene: TRBJ1-6
V gene: TRBV7-8
CDR3 protein: CASSRRTGSSYNSPLHF

J gene: TRBJ1-1
V gene: TRBV14
CDR3 protein: CASSQVTGRRIPEAFF

J gene: TRBJ2-7
V gene: TRBV2
CDR3 protein: CASSAGTASYEQYF

J gene: TRBJ2-3
V gene: TRBV7-6
CDR3 protein: CASSPGRGTDTQYF

J gene: TRBJ1-1
V gene: TRBV10-3
CDR3 protein: CAIRPGVGGTEAFF

J gene: TRBJ1-5
V gene: TRBV2
CDR3 protein: CASSEALRRGRYQPQHF

J gene: TRBJ1-2
V gene: TRBV29-1
CDR3 protein: CSVGTGTFIASYGYTF

J gene: TRBJ2-7
V gene: TRBV28
CDR3 protein: CASSLTTGEQYF

J gene: TRBJ1-1
V gene: TRBV7-2
CDR3 protein: CASSWGTGMNTEAFF